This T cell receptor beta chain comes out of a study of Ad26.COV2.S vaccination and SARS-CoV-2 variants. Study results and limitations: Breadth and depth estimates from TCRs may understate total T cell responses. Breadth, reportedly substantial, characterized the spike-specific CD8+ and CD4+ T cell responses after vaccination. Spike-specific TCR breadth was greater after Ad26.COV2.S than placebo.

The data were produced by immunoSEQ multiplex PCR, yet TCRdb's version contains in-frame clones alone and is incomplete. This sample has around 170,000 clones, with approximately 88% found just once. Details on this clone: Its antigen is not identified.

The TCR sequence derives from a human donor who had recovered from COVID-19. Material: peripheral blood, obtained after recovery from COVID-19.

CDR3 sequence (DNA): TGCAGCGTTGGGCAGAATAGCTACGAGCAGTACTTC. It yields the protein CSVGQNSYEQYF. The chain employs TRBV29-1 and TRBJ2-7; the D is unclear. Germline assignment: CDR1 SQVTM and CDR2 ANQGSEA. Trimming took 4 bases from V and 3 from J, leaving 10 bases between them. The CDR3 contains 12 residues.